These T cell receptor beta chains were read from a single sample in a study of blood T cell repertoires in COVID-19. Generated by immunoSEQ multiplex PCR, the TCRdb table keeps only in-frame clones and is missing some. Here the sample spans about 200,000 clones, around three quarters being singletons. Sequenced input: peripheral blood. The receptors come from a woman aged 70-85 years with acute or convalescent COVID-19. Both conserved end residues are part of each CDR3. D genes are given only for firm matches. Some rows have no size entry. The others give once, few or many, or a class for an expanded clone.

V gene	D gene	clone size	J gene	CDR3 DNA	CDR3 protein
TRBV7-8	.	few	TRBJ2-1	TGTGCCAGCAGCTTAGCGCGGTACAATGAGCAGTTCTTC	CASSLARYNEQFF
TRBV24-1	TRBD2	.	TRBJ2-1	TGTGCCACCAGTGACCCGGTAGCGGGAGGGGCAGGGCAGCAGTTCTTC	CATSDPVAGGAGQQFF
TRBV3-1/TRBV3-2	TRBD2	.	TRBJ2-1	TGTGCCAGCAGCCAAAGCGGGGAACCCTACAATGAGCAGTTCTTC	CASSQSGEPYNEQFF
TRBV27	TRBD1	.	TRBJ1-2	TGTGCCAGCAGTGACCGATGGACAGGCTTGGAGTATGGCTACACCTTC	CASSDRWTGLEYGYTF
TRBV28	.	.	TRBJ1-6	TGTGCCAGCAGTTTGAGTCCAGGGAAGGTCAAGCCACCCCTCCACTTT	CASSLSPGKVKPPLHF
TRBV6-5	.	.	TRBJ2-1	TGTGCCAGCAGACTCGACAGTTACAATGAGCAGTTCTTC	CASRLDSYNEQFF
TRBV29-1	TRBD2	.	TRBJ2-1	TGCAGCGTTCCGGGACTAGCGGGAGGAGGGAACAATGAGCAGTTCTTC	CSVPGLAGGGNNEQFF
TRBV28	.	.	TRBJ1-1	TGTGCCAGCAGTTTAGGGGGGATAGGGACTGAAGCTTTCTTT	CASSLGGIGTEAFF
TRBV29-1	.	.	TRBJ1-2	TGCAGCGTCGGGACTCCTTATGGCTACACCTTC	CSVGTPYGYTF
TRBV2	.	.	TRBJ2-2	TGTGCCAGCAGCGACGATCGGACTGGCTCCGGGGAGCTGTTTTTT	CASSDDRTGSGELFF
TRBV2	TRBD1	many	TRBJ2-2	TGTGCCAGCAGTGAAAGGGACAGGGGGCTGTCCGGGGAGCTGTTTTTT	CASSERDRGLSGELFF
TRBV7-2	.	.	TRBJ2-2	TGTGCCAGCAGCTCCTCGGGAGTGAACACCGGGGAGCTGTTTTTT	CASSSSGVNTGELFF
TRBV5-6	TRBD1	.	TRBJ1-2	TGTGCCAGCAGTTTCGGACAGGGAGACTTAAACTATGGCTACACCTTC	CASSFGQGDLNYGYTF
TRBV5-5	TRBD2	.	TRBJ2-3	TGTGCCAGCAGCGTGCGGACTAGCGGGTTTAGCACAGATACGCAGTATTTT	CASSVRTSGFSTDTQYF
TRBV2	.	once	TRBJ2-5	TGTGCCAGCATATTGCCGAGTTATGAGCGGGAGACCCAGTACTTC	CASILPSYERETQYF
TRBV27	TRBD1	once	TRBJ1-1	TGTGCCAGCAGCACCTACCGGGACAGGGGGAACACTGAAGCTTTCTTT	CASSTYRDRGNTEAFF
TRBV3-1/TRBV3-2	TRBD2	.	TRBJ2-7	TGTGCCAGCAGCCAGGGACTAGCGGGAGTGTACGAGCAGTACTTC	CASSQGLAGVYEQYF
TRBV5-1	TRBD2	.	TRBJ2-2	TGCGCCAGCAGCCTCCTAGCGGGAGGGCCCACCGGGGAGCTGTTTTTT	CASSLLAGGPTGELFF
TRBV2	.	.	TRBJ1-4	TGTGCCAGCAGGACCCACCCGGAGAATGAAAAACTGTTTTTT	CASRTHPENEKLFF
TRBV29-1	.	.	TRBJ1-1	TGCAGCGTCGTAAAACAGGGGAACACTGAAGCTTTCTTT	CSVVKQGNTEAFF
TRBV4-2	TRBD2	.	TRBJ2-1	TGTGCCAGCAGCCAACTCATAGCGGGAGAGGCCTACAATGAGCAGTTCTTC	CASSQLIAGEAYNEQFF
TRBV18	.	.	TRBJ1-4	TGTGCCAGCTCGGACCAGCACAGGGTCCTGTTTTTT	CASSDQHRVLFF
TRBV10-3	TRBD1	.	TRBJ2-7	TGTGCCATCAGTGAGGGTCAGGGGGCTGGGGAGCAGTACTTC	CAISEGQGAGEQYF
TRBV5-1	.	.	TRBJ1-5	TGCGCCAGCCAACAGGACCTCAATCAGCCCCAGCATTTT	CASQQDLNQPQHF
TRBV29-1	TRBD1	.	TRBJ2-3	TGCAGCGCACCGGGACAGGGGGTCCCAGATACGCAGTATTTT	CSAPGQGVPDTQYF
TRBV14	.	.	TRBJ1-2	TGTGCCAGCAGCCAAGATGTTCTCGCCACAAACTATGGCTACACCTTC	CASSQDVLATNYGYTF
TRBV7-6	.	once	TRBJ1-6	TGTGCCAGCAGCTTAGATCCACGCGGTTCTGCGTATAATTCACCCCTCCACTTT	CASSLDPRGSAYNSPLHF
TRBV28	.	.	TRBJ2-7	TGTGCCAGCAGGGACACCGGCTACGAGCAGTACTTC	CASRDTGYEQYF
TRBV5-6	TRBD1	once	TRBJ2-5	TGTGCCAGCAGCGTGACAGGGGTGGAGACCCAGTACTTC	CASSVTGVETQYF
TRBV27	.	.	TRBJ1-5	TGTGCCAGCAGTTTAAGGGGAAGGAGCAATCAGCCCCAGCATTTT	CASSLRGRSNQPQHF
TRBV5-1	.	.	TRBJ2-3	TGCGCCAGCAGCTTGTCCCTAGCCTATAGCACAGATACGCAGTATTTT	CASSLSLAYSTDTQYF
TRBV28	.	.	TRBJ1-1	TGTGCCACCAGGACGGGCAGGACAGAAGCTTTCTTT	CATRTGRTEAFF
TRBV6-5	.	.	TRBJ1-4	TGTGCCAGCAGGGGGCCTTCCGTAGCTAATGAAAAACTGTTTTTT	CASRGPSVANEKLFF
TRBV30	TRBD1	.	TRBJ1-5	TGTGCCTGGAGTGTCCCGGACAGGGGCTCAATCCAGCATTTT	CAWSVPDRGSIQHF
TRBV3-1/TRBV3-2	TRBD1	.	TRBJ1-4	TGTGCCAGCAGCTCCAGGGGGCAAGTTGAAAAACTGTTTTTT	CASSSRGQVEKLFF
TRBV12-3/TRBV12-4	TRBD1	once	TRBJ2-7	TGTGCCAGCACCGCCGACAGGGACTACGAGCAGTACTTC	CASTADRDYEQYF
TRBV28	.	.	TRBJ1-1	TGTGCCAGCAGTTTGAGGGCAGGGACAACACTCGCTGAAGCTTTCTTT	CASSLRAGTTLAEAFF
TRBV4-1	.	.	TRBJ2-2	TGCGCCAGCAGCCAAGAGTCCAGGGTCGGCGGGGAGCTGTTTTTT	CASSQESRVGGELFF
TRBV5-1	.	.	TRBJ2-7	TGCGCCAGCAGCCCTACGGGACAAGGCTACGAGCAGTACTTC	CASSPTGQGYEQYF
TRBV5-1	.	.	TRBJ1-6	TGCGCCAGCAGCTTGTCGACAACCTCTAATTCACCCCTCCACTTT	CASSLSTTSNSPLHF
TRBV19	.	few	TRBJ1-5	TGTGCCAGTATCAGTCAACGCAATAGCAATCAGCCCCAGCATTTT	CASISQRNSNQPQHF
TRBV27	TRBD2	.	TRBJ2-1	TGTGCCAGCAGAAGACTAGCGGGACCCACGGGTACCTACAATGAGCAGTTCTTC	CASRRLAGPTGTYNEQFF
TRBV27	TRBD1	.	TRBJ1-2	TGTGCCAGCAGTCCAGACAGGGGAAGCTATGGCTACACCTTC	CASSPDRGSYGYTF
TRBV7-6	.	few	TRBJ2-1	TGTGCCAGCAGCTTAGCAGCGTTTTGGCGGGATGAACGTGAGCAGTTCTTC	CASSLAAFWRDEREQFF
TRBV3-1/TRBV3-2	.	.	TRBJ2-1	TGTGCCAGCAGCCAAGGAGCCTTCTACAATGAGCAGTTCTTC	CASSQGAFYNEQFF
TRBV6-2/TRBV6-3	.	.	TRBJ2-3	TGTGCCAGCAGTTACTCGTACACAGATACGCAGTATTTT	CASSYSYTDTQYF
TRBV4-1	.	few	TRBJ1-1	TGCGCCAGCAGCCAAGAGCCGACTATGAACACTGAAGCTTTCTTT	CASSQEPTMNTEAFF
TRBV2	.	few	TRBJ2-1	TGTGCCTCGGGGGTCTACAATGAGCAGTTCTTC	CASGVYNEQFF
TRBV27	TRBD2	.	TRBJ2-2	TGTGCCAGTTATTCTCGGACTAGCCGGGCCGGGGAGCTGTTTTTT	CASYSRTSRAGELFF
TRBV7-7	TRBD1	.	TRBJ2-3	TGTGCTAGCAGCTTGGGAAAGGGGGCAGCCGATACGCAGTATTTT	CASSLGKGAADTQYF
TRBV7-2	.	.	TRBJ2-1	TGTGCCAGCAGCTTAGGCAGGGTCAATGAGCAGTTCTTC	CASSLGRVNEQFF
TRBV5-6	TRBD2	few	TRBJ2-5	TGTGCCAGCAGCTGGACGGGACTAGCGTTACAAGAGACCCAGTACTTC	CASSWTGLALQETQYF
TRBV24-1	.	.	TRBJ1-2	TGTGCCACCAGTGGTGAGGGTCCCGGCTACACCTTC	CATSGEGPGYTF
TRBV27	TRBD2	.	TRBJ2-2	TGTGCCAGCAGTTTGAGACTAGCGGGGAACACCGGGGAGCTGTTTTTT	CASSLRLAGNTGELFF
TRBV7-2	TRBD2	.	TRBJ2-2	TGTGCCAGCAGCGGACCGGGACTAGCCCCCGGGGAGCTGTTTTTT	CASSGPGLAPGELFF
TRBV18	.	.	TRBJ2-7	TGTGCCAGCTCACCAAGCACTCTCGCCTACGAGCAGTACTTC	CASSPSTLAYEQYF
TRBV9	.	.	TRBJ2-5	TGTGCCAGCAGCGTTGACACGGAAGAGACCCAGTACTTC	CASSVDTEETQYF
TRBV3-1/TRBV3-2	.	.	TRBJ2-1	TGTGCCAGTGGGACTCCCTCTTACAATGAGCAGTTCTTC	CASGTPSYNEQFF
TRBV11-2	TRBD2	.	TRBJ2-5	TGTGCCAGCAGCTTAATGGCGGGGGAAGAGACCCAGTACTTC	CASSLMAGEETQYF
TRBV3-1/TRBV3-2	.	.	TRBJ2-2	TGTGCCAGCAGCCGAGGAAGTATGGCGGGATTTACCGGGGAGCTGTTTTTT	CASSRGSMAGFTGELFF